Following are 24 T cell receptor beta chains from one sample sequenced in a study of blood T cell repertoires in COVID-19. Libraries were prepared by immunoSEQ multiplex PCR; TCRdb keeps only in-frame clonotypes and omits some of them. Counted here are some 270,000 clones, around 83% occurring once; the ten biggest clones make up about 7%. What was sequenced was PBMCs or T cells enriched from blood (not recorded which). The receptors here all came from a woman in her fifties or sixties who had been exposed to COVID-19.

The rearrangement uses TRBV18 and TRBJ1-4; the match to TRBD1 covers 9 bases. The CDR3 runs to 15 residues. After removal of 4 bases from V and 7 bases from J, the junction contained 7 bases not matched to a gene. Looked up from germline, CDR1 is KGHSH and CDR2 is LQKENI. The CDR3 loop reads CASSQQGARVEKLFF. CDR3 nucleotides: TGTGCCAGCTCACAACAGGGGGCGCGTGTTGAAAAACTGTTTTTT.

This clone was found many times. The chain recombines TRBV28 with TRBJ2-2; 7 bases fit TRBD1. The germline V gene encodes CDR1 MDHEN and CDR2 SYDVKM. CDR3 length equals 15 residues. V lost 5 bases, J lost 1 base, and 4 bases stayed unmatched. CDR3 amino acids: CASSRRTGNTGELFF. The CDR3 DNA reads as TGTGCCAGCAGTCGCCGGACAGGGAACACCGGGGAGCTGTTTTTT.

This clone appeared once. V usage is TRBV5-4 and J usage is TRBJ2-5; possibly TRBD2 for D (6 bases). CDR3 size: 13 residues. Germline assignment: CDR1 SGHNT and CDR2 YYREEE (reference sequence). V dropped 4 bases and J dropped 5 bases, with 12 bases sitting between them. The CDR3 sequence is CASSGGLVETQYF. The DNA for the CDR3 is TGTGCCAGCAGCGGGGGACTTGTGGAGACCCAGTACTTC.

The chain couples TRBV5-1 to TRBJ2-1, with D tentatively TRBD2 (6 bases). CDR1 is SGHRS, CDR2 YFSETQ, per germline. The CDR3 length is 16 residues. Trimming pared 0 bases from V and 6 bases from J, leaving 16 bases between. CDR3 residues: CASSLAEILRGNEQFF. CDR3 nucleotides: TGCGCCAGCAGCTTGGCCGAGATATTGCGGGGCAATGAGCAGTTCTTC.

J is TRBJ1-4 and V is TRBV5-8, with TRBD1 matching 9 bases. V dropped 1 base and J dropped 4; count of bases not matched to a gene: 8. This CDR3 has 17 residues. From germline, CDR1 is SGHTS and CDR2 YDEGEE. The CDR3 spells CASSLRTGGQGNEKLFF. CDR3 in DNA: TGTGCCAGCAGCTTGAGGACCGGGGGACAGGGTAATGAAAAACTGTTTTTT.

The gene calls are TRBV2 and TRBJ1-1, with D possibly matching TRBD1 (5 bases). The CDR3 runs to 14 residues. Trimming shortened V by 5 bases and J by 4 bases, and 14 bases separated the two germline ends. Germline CDR1 reads SNHLY; CDR2 reads FYNNEI. CDR3 DNA: TGTGCCAGCAGTTATGTCAGGGCAGGCACTGAAGCTTTCTTT. The encoded protein is CASSYVRAGTEAFF.

The genes are TRBV5-5 and TRBJ2-7, with TRBD1 identical over 7 bases. The germline CDR1 and CDR2 sequences are SGHKS and YYEKEE (reference sequence). This CDR3 is built from 15 residues. Germline trimming cut 4 bases from V and 2 bases from J; bases unmatched to any gene: 9. Here the CDR3 DNA reads TGTGCCAGCAGCGGACAGGCCAATATCGCCTACGAGCAGTACTTC. It codes for CASSGQANIAYEQYF. Using reference TRBV5-5 and TRBJ2-7 for the parts outside the CDR3, the full variable domain is DAGVTQSPTHLIKTRGQQVTLRCSPISGHKSVSWYQQVLGQGPQFIFQYYEKEERGRGNFPDRFSARQFPNYSSELNVNALLLGDSALYLCASSGQANIAYEQYFGPGTRLTVT.

CDR3 protein: CASSLDTQETQYF. The CDR3 DNA reads TGTGCCAGCAGCTTGGACACTCAAGAGACCCAGTACTTC. V gene TRBV11-2 combines with J gene TRBJ2-5; D possibly corresponds to TRBD1 (5 bases). The CDR3 is 13 amino acids. V lost 3 bases to trimming and J lost 2 bases, with 7 bases between them. Germline CDR1 and CDR2: SGHAT and FQNNGV.

The chain combines TRBV5-1 with TRBJ2-2; 10 bases are a match to TRBD1. The CDR3 is made up of 14 amino acids. Germline CDR1 is SGHRS and CDR2 is YFSETQ. J lost 7 bases, V lost 7 bases, and 7 bases had no gene match. This chain's CDR3 is CASRDRGDHGELFF. In nucleotides, the CDR3 is TGCGCCAGCCGGGACAGGGGTGATCACGGGGAGCTGTTTTTT.

The chain combines TRBV15 with TRBJ1-6; 8 bases line up with TRBD1. The CDR3 extends over 15 amino acids. Unmatched junction bases numbered 9, after V lost 4 bases and J lost 10 bases. Germline CDR1 reads LNHNV; CDR2 reads YYDKDF (reference sequence). In DNA form, the CDR3 reads TGTGCCACCAGCAAGGGGACAGGCGGAAAATCACCCCTCCACTTT. This sequence encodes CATSKGTGGKSPLHF.

With regard to this clone: One end of the junction is discordant with germline, which a read error may explain. The J gene is TRBJ2-7, the V gene TRBV6-2 or TRBV6-3; a possible D gene is TRBD2 (6 bases). Germline V gene sequence: CDR1 MNHEY, CDR2 SVGEGT. CDR3 size: 12 residues. CDR3 coding DNA: TGTGCCAGCAGTTACGGGGGGTACGCGCAGTACTTC. This gives the protein CASSYGGYAQYF.

The V call is TRBV12-3 or TRBV12-4, the J call TRBJ1-1; no firm D call. The CDR3 spans 12 residues. Trimming removed 5 bases from V and 8 bases from J, with 12 bases in between. The CDR3 here is CASSPSLGEAFF. The CDR3 bases are TGTGCCAGCAGTCCATCCCTGGGCGAAGCTTTCTTT.

The chain is built from TRBV4-3 and TRBJ2-1; 9 bases align to TRBD2. CDR3 size: 16 residues. V lost 4 bases and J lost 2; bases outside the gene matches: 6. Germline-derived CDR1 and CDR2 are LGHNA and YSLEER. CDR3 DNA: TGCGCCAGCAGCCTTGAGACTAGCGGAACCTACAATGAGCAGTTCTTC. Protein: CASSLETSGTYNEQFF.

In this sample, this clone turned up once. The gene calls are TRBV7-9 and TRBJ1-2, with D unresolved. Trimming cost V 7 bases and J 3 bases, with 6 bases left between them. From germline, CDR1 is SEHNR and CDR2 FQNEAQ (reference sequence). CDR3 length: 11 amino acids. CDR3 nucleotides: TGTGCCAGCACCCTAGACTATGGCTACACCTTC. Its protein is CASTLDYGYTF. Drawing the rest from reference TRBV7-9 and TRBJ1-2, the complete variable domain is DTGVSQNPRHKITKRGQNVTFRCDPISEHNRLYWYRQTLGQGPEFLTYFQNEAQLEKSRLLSDRFSAERPKGSFSTLEIQRTEQGDSAMYLCASTLDYGYTFGSGTRLTVV.

J is TRBJ1-2 and V is TRBV20-1; D remains unclear. Trimming removed 3 bases at V and 3 bases at J, with 14 bases between. Germline V gene sequence: CDR1 DFQATT, CDR2 SNEGSKA (reference sequence). There are 14 residues in the CDR3. CDR3 bases: TGCAGTGCTAGTGCCCTCCGGGGTGACTATGGCTACACCTTC. Its protein product is CSASALRGDYGYTF.

The chain uses TRBV30 and TRBJ1-1, with a weak D call TRBD1 (6 bases). The germline V gene has CDR1 GTSNPN and CDR2 SVGIG (reference sequence). The V and J ends lost 5 bases and 0 bases respectively, with 10 bases between them. This CDR3 is 13 amino acids long. CDR3 nucleotides: TGTGCCTGGGAGGACAGCATGAACACTGAAGCTTTCTTT. This translates into CAWEDSMNTEAFF.

The chain has TRBV10-3 and TRBJ1-1, with 7 bases aligning to TRBD1. CDR1 and CDR2 (germline): ENHRY, SYGVKD. The V gene end was trimmed by 3 bases and the J gene end by 2 bases; junction bases not matched to a gene: 6. This CDR3 is built from 15 residues. For the CDR3, the DNA is TGTGCCATCAGTGATTCCGGACAGGCCAACACTGAAGCTTTCTTT. This gives the protein CAISDSGQANTEAFF.

CDR3 sequence (DNA): TGTGCCAGCAGCATACGGACCGGGGAGCTGTTTTTT. Its protein product is CASSIRTGELFF. The chain joins TRBV3-1 (or the pseudogene TRBV3-2) to TRBJ2-2, with D unresolved. The CDR3 sequence is 12 residues long. Germline loops: CDR1 LGHDT, CDR2 YNNKEL (reference sequence). The ends were cut back, 5 bases at V and 5 bases at J, with 6 bases in the middle.

This clone has just a few counts. The chain uses TRBV6-5 and TRBJ1-2, with 10 bases fitting TRBD1. Germline CDR1 and CDR2: MNHEY and SVGAGI. The CDR3 runs to 13 residues. With V trimmed by 10 bases and J by 6 bases, 8 bases remained unmatched. The CDR3 sequence is CATTGGAKDGYTF. The DNA of the CDR3 is TGTGCCACGACAGGGGGCGCGAAGGATGGCTACACCTTC.

This chain joins TRBV6-5 and TRBJ2-1, with D perhaps TRBD2 (5 bases). The CDR3 extends over 15 amino acids. The V gene's germline CDR1 is MNHEY and CDR2 SVGAGI. Deletions cut 5 bases from V and 0 bases from J, with 11 bases between. The CDR3 loop reads CASSPTGSSYNEQFF. The CDR3 DNA is TGTGCCAGCAGTCCTACGGGGAGCTCCTACAATGAGCAGTTCTTC.

The chain employs TRBV28 and TRBJ1-3, with a possible D match to TRBD1 (6 bases). V lost 8 bases and J lost 4, with 15 bases in between. The length of the CDR3 is 14 residues. Germline V CDR1 and CDR2: MDHEN, SYDVKM. As DNA, the CDR3 is TGTGCCAGCGGCCGAGGGGGTTCGGGAAACACCATATATTTT. Its translation is CASGRGGSGNTIYF.

This chain joins TRBV5-1 and TRBJ1-3, with D tentatively TRBD1 (5 bases). The CDR3 is 15 residues long. V was trimmed by 0 bases and J by 3 bases, leaving 10 bases between them. CDR1 is SGHRS and CDR2 is YFSETQ in the germline V gene. The CDR3 DNA reads as TGCGCCAGCAGCTTGGCAGGGATGTATGGAAACACCATATATTTT. The encoded protein is CASSLAGMYGNTIYF.

About this clone itself: Other DNA variants within this sample encode the same CDR3. The V and J genes are TRBV5-4 and TRBJ1-1, with no clear D. The CDR3 totals 14 residues. Germline lookup yields CDR1 SGHNT and CDR2 YYREEE (reference sequence). Trimming removed 0 bases at V and 5 bases at J, with 11 bases between. The CDR3 DNA reads as TGTGCCAGCAGCTTGGGAGGTAGAGGGACTGAAGCTTTCTTT. Protein: CASSLGGRGTEAFF.

The genes are TRBV15 and TRBJ1-5; tentative D call: TRBD1 (5 bases). CDR3 length equals 16 residues. V was shortened by 6 bases and J by 4 bases, with 19 bases between the two germline ends. Looked up from germline, CDR1 is LNHNV and CDR2 is YYDKDF (reference sequence). CDR3 coding DNA: TGTGCCACCAGTGAAGGACCAGGGTTCGGGAATCAGCCCCAGCATTTT. Its translation is CATSEGPGFGNQPQHF.